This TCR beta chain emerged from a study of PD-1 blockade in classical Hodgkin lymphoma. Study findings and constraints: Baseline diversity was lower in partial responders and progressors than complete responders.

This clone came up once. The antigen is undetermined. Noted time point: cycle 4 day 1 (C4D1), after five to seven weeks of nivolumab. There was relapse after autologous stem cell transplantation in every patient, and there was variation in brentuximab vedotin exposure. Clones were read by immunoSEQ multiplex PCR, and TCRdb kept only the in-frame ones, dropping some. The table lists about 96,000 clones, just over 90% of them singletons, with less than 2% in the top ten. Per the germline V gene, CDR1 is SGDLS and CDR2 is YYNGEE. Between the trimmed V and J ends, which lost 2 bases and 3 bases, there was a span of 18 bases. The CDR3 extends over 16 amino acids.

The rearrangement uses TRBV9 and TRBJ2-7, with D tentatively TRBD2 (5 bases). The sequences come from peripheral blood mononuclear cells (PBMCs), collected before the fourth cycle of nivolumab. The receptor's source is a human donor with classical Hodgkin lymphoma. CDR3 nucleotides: TGTGCCAGCAGCGTTGGGAGAGATGGGGAGAGCTACGAGCAGTACTTC. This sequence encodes CASSVGRDGESYEQYF.